There are a few counts of the clone carrying this TCR beta chain. These data come from a study of shared clonotypes between healthy human individuals. Study information: Each donor had three CD4 naive, three CD4 memory, two CD8 naive and one CD8 memory plate.

Researchers partitioned CD4+ cells into CD45RA+ naive and CD45RA-negative memory subsets. The repertoire was sequenced with immunoSEQ multiplex PCR; TCRdb's copy has only in-frame clones and lacks some. The table lists 950,000 to 1,300,000 clones, 60% to 80% of them singletons, with about 1.5% in the top ten. The clonotype was recovered from a man aged 18 to 29 in good health. The sample comprised memory CD4+ T cells sorted from blood. Subset indicated: CD45RA-negative fraction.

As DNA, the CDR3 is TGTGCCAGCAGTTACTCTCCGGCAGCATCTAACTATGGCTACACCTTC. It encodes CASSYSPAASNYGYTF. The V and J genes are TRBV6-5 and TRBJ1-2; no clear D. Germline CDR1 and CDR2: MNHEY and SVGAGI. The CDR3 totals 16 residues. V lost 0 bases and J 0 bases, leaving 11 bases between the germline ends.